The 24 T cell receptor beta chains reported below all come from one sample, sequenced in a study of T cells in Graves' hyperthyroidism and ophthalmopathy. The TCR beta CDR3 regions underwent amplification using RNA transcripts as the source. HTBI primers drove first-round RT-PCR of the TCR CDR3. Each CDR3 protein is one row after TCRdb ran MiXCR on the multiplex PCR reads. Among about 620,000 distinct CDR3 sequences listed, around 15% were seen once. Material: blood. Every receptor here comes from a woman aged 30 to 39 with Graves' hyperthyroidism.

This clonotype showed up just once. CDR3 bases: TGTGCCAGCAGGGTCGCACGAACCTACGAGCAGTACTTC. This gives the protein CASRVARTYEQYF. The genes are TRBV28 and TRBJ2-7; no reliable D call. Trimming pared 6 bases from V and 2 bases from J, leaving 11 bases between. Germline CDR1 and CDR2: MDHEN and SYDVKM. The CDR3 loop spans 13 amino acids.

This clonotype has only a few counts. This chain connects TRBV6-1 to TRBJ2-5, with 9 bases identical to TRBD1. Germline CDR1 reads MNHNS; CDR2 reads SASEGT. V was clipped by 8 bases and J by 4 bases; unmatched bases: 14. The CDR3 is 16 amino acids. CDR3 bases: TGTGCCAGCTCAAAGAGGGGACAGGGACGGGGAGAGACCCAGTACTTC. Translation gives CASSKRGQGRGETQYF.

This clonotype was seen more than once but under ten times. The genes are TRBV29-1 and TRBJ1-5, with TRBD1 matching 9 bases. After removal of 7 bases from V and 7 bases from J, the junction contained 11 bases not matched to a gene. The CDR3 loop spans 14 amino acids. CDR1 SQVTM and CDR2 ANQGSEA come from the germline V gene. The CDR3 is CSAITGGASQPQHF. The CDR3 bases are TGCAGCGCGATAACAGGGGGCGCATCCCAGCCCCAGCATTTT.

The rearrangement links TRBV30 to TRBJ2-5; D not certain. The CDR3 consists of 11 residues. Trimming pared 6 bases from V and 5 bases from J, leaving 10 bases between. From germline, CDR1 is GTSNPN and CDR2 SVGIG (reference sequence). The CDR3 sequence is CACGQRETQYF. The CDR3 region has the DNA TGTGCCTGTGGGCAGAGGGAGACCCAGTACTTC.

This clonotype occurred many times. The chain has TRBV28 and TRBJ1-1, with D perhaps TRBD1 (5 bases). Germline lookup yields CDR1 MDHEN and CDR2 SYDVKM. This CDR3 spans 14 amino acids. With 5 bases removed from V and 0 bases from J, the gap between germline ends came to 10 bases. Written as DNA, the CDR3 is TGTGCCAGCAGTCTGGCAGGGATGAACACTGAAGCTTTCTTT. Its protein is CASSLAGMNTEAFF. Complete variable domain (other parts from reference TRBV28 and TRBJ1-1): DVKVTQSSRYLVKRTGEKVFLECVQDMDHENMFWYRQDPGLGLRLIYFSYDVKMKEKGDIPEGYSVSREKKERFSLILESASTNQTSMYLCASSLAGMNTEAFFGQGTRLTVV.

This clonotype has a count of ten or more. The chain has TRBV6-1 and TRBJ2-7; 8 bases are a match to TRBD1. The J segment lost 0 bases and the V segment lost 11 bases, leaving 6 bases of the junction unmatched. The CDR3 covers 13 residues. The germline V gene encodes CDR1 MNHNS and CDR2 SASEGT. CDR3 protein: CAVTGGSSYEQYF. For the CDR3, the DNA is TGTGCCGTTACAGGGGGGAGCTCCTACGAGCAGTACTTC.

The table lists this clonotype with many counts. The V call is TRBV5-1, the J call TRBJ2-1, with TRBD1 identical over 7 bases. After removal of 5 bases from V and 3 bases from J, the junction contained 8 bases not matched to a gene. Germline V CDR1 and CDR2: SGHRS, YFSETQ. There are 15 residues in the CDR3. CDR3 sequence reads: CASRPGTERYNEQFF. In DNA form, the CDR3 reads TGCGCCAGCAGGCCCGGGACAGAGCGCTACAATGAGCAGTTCTTC. The entire variable domain, with the rest obtained from reference TRBV5-1 and TRBJ2-1, is as follows: KAGVTQTPRYLIKTRGQQVTLSCSPISGHRSVSWYQQTPGQGLQFLFEYFSETQRNKGNFPGRFSGRQFSNSRSEMNVSTLELGDSALYLCASRPGTERYNEQFFGPGTRLTVL.

This chain connects TRBV3-1 to TRBJ2-2, with D unclear. The CDR3 loop spans 15 amino acids. Trimming removed 0 bases from V and 3 bases from J, with 8 bases in between. CDR1 is LGHDT and CDR2 is YNNKEL in the germline V gene (reference sequence). CDR3: CASSQEVGYTGELFF. CDR3 nucleotide sequence: TGTGCCAGCAGCCAAGAGGTCGGGTACACCGGGGAGCTGTTTTTT.

On this clonotype itself: This could be a read error, since a much larger clone is one nucleotide away. The rearrangement links TRBV10-3 to TRBJ1-1; D possibly corresponds to TRBD1 (5 bases). Germline CDR1 reads ENHRY; CDR2 reads SYGVKD. This CDR3 region has 16 residues. V shed 4 bases and J shed 4 bases, with 19 bases lying between them. The CDR3, as DNA: TGTGCCATCAGTGGGTCTATGGGGACGGGGAGCACTGAAGCTTTCTTT. It translates to CAISGSMGTGSTEAFF.

The chain has TRBV13 and TRBJ2-7; 8 bases fit TRBD2. Per germline, CDR1 PRHDT and CDR2 FYEKMQ (reference sequence). After removal of 2 bases from V and 3 bases from J, the junction contained 3 bases not matched to a gene. There are 14 residues in the CDR3. CDR3 amino acids: CASSLSSGIYEQYF. DNA of the CDR3: TGTGCCAGCAGCTTAAGTAGCGGGATCTACGAGCAGTACTTC.

About this clonotype itself: The junction shows a germline mismatch at one end, possibly a read error. The V gene is TRBV14, the J gene TRBJ1-2, with 7 bases lining up with TRBD1. The CDR3 totals 15 residues. CDR1 and CDR2 (germline): SGHDN, FVKESK. The CDR3: CASSLLDRVNYGDTF. In DNA form, the CDR3 reads TGTGCCAGCAGCCTCCTAGACAGGGTCAACTATGGCGACACCTTC.

Ten or more counts support this clonotype. This chain uses TRBV29-1 with TRBJ2-1; 8 bases map to TRBD2. V dropped 6 bases and J dropped 4; count of bases not matched to a gene: 8. The CDR3 is 14 residues long. CDR1 and CDR2 (germline): SQVTM, ANQGSEA. CDR3 DNA: TGCAGCGTGCTTCTAGCGGGTTCTTACAATGAGCAGTTCTTC. It yields the protein CSVLLAGSYNEQFF.

The rearrangement links TRBV18 to TRBJ2-7, with unresolved D. This CDR3 has 14 residues. Trimming shortened V by 2 bases and J by 1 base, and 9 bases separated the two germline ends. Germline V gene lookup returns CDR1 KGHSH and CDR2 LQKENI. CDR3 residues: CASSPGSKSYEQYF. The CDR3 DNA reads TGTGCCAGCTCACCAGGGTCAAAGTCCTACGAGCAGTACTTC.

The V gene is TRBV20-1, the J gene TRBJ2-3, with D perhaps matching TRBD2 (5 bases). Germline values: CDR1 DFQATT, CDR2 SNEGSKA (reference sequence). This CDR3 is built from 13 residues. The V gene lost 6 bases and the J gene lost 3 bases, with 13 bases spanning the gap. CDR3 in amino acids: CSALKSGTDTQYF. CDR3 sequence (DNA): TGCAGTGCACTGAAGAGCGGAACAGATACGCAGTATTTT.

This clonotype was detected many times. The chain has TRBV7-2 and TRBJ2-1, with a weak D call TRBD2 (5 bases). Germline V CDR1 and CDR2: SGHTA, FQGNSA. CDR3 length equals 13 residues. Trimming cost V 1 base and J 8 bases, with 9 bases left between them. The CDR3 reads CASSLERYHEQFF. The CDR3 DNA reads TGTGCCAGCAGCTTAGAGCGGTATCATGAGCAGTTCTTC.

This clonotype was observed many times. The J gene is TRBJ2-3, the V gene TRBV2; D not certain. Germline loops: CDR1 SNHLY, CDR2 FYNNEI. The V end lost 4 bases, the J end lost 7 bases, and 9 bases lay between the germline ends. This CDR3 has 12 residues. Here the CDR3 DNA reads TGTGCCAGCAGTGCGATAGTAAATACGCAGTATTTT. This sequence encodes CASSAIVNTQYF.

This clonotype turned up a few times. V gene TRBV28 combines with J gene TRBJ2-1; D tentatively fits TRBD1 or TRBD2 (5 bases each). V lost 6 bases and J 3 bases, leaving 15 bases between the germline ends. This CDR3 contains 15 residues. Germline loops: CDR1 MDHEN, CDR2 SYDVKM. CDR3 sequence: CASSPGPQLYNEQFF. The CDR3 DNA reads TGTGCCAGCAGCCCGGGACCGCAACTCTACAATGAGCAGTTCTTC. The complete variable domain, with remaining parts taken from reference TRBV28 and TRBJ2-1, reads DVKVTQSSRYLVKRTGEKVFLECVQDMDHENMFWYRQDPGLGLRLIYFSYDVKMKEKGDIPEGYSVSREKKERFSLILESASTNQTSMYLCASSPGPQLYNEQFFGPGTRLTVL.

This chain connects TRBV20-1 to TRBJ1-4; 10 positions match TRBD1. Trimming cost V 0 bases and J 7 bases; bases outside gene matches: 5. From germline, CDR1 is DFQATT and CDR2 SNEGSKA (reference sequence). CDR3 length: 15 amino acids. The CDR3 reads CSARDATGGFEKLFF. Here the CDR3 DNA reads TGCAGTGCTAGAGATGCGACAGGGGGCTTTGAAAAACTGTTTTTT.

There are many counts of this clonotype. The chain links TRBV7-8 to TRBJ2-7, with 12 bases aligning to TRBD1. Germline V gene lookup returns CDR1 SGHVS and CDR2 FQNEAQ. V shed 5 bases, J shed 2 bases, and the junction held 13 bases outside the gene matches. The CDR3 runs to 18 residues. CDR3 nucleotide sequence: TGTGCCAGCAGCGTAGGGGGACAGGGGGCGAGGTCCCCCTACGAGCAGTACTTC. It codes for CASSVGGQGARSPYEQYF.

This clonotype came up a few times. The rearrangement links TRBV12-3 or TRBV12-4 to TRBJ1-5; D call uncertain. V gave up 6 bases and J gave up 5 bases, with 8 bases separating them. This CDR3 comprises 12 residues. CDR3 nucleotides: TGTGCCAGCAGCCTACAGTATCAGCCCCAGCATTTT. Residues: CASSLQYQPQHF.

This clonotype occurred many times. The genes are TRBV9 and TRBJ2-7, with 7 positions matching TRBD2. Germline V gene lookup returns CDR1 SGDLS and CDR2 YYNGEE. The ends lost 4 bases at V and 0 bases at J; junction bases unmatched: 4. The CDR3 spans 14 residues. Here the CDR3 reads CASSPGRGSYEQYF. The CDR3 coding sequence is TGTGCCAGCAGCCCTGGGAGGGGCTCCTACGAGCAGTACTTC.

There are a few counts of this clonotype. This sequence joins TRBV7-9 and TRBJ2-1, with 8 bases fitting TRBD2. Germline V gene sequence: CDR1 SEHNR, CDR2 FQNEAQ (reference sequence). V shed 8 bases, J shed 4 bases, and the junction held 7 bases outside the gene matches. The CDR3 has 14 amino acids. CDR3 residues: CASWGREAYNEQFF. Written as DNA, the CDR3 is TGTGCCAGCTGGGGGCGGGAGGCGTACAATGAGCAGTTCTTC.

V gene TRBV28 combines with J gene TRBJ1-2; TRBD1 agrees at 12 bases. Germline lookup yields CDR1 MDHEN and CDR2 SYDVKM. This CDR3 contains 17 residues. The V gene end was trimmed by 6 bases and the J gene end by 5 bases; junction bases not matched to a gene: 13. The CDR3 spells CASSISSGTGGMYGYTF. The CDR3 nucleotides read TGTGCCAGCAGCATATCATCGGGGACAGGGGGCATGTATGGCTACACCTTC.

As to this clonotype: Possible read error: a much larger clone is one base away. This CDR3 is CASSYSIRIEASF. The CDR3 bases are TGTGCCAGCAGTTACTCGATACGGATTGAAGCTTCCTTT. The V and J genes are TRBV6-2 or TRBV6-3 and TRBJ1-1; D not resolved. This CDR3 region has 13 residues. Germline V gives CDR1 MNHEY, CDR2 SVGEGT.